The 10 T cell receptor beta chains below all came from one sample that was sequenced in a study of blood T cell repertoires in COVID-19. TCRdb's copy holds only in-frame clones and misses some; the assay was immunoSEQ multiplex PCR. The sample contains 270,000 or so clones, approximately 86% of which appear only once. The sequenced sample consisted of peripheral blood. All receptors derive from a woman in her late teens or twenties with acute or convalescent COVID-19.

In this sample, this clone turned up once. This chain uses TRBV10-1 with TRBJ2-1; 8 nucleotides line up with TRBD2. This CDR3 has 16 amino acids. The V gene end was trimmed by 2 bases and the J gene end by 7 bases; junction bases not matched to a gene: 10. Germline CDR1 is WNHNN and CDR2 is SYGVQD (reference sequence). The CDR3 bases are TGCGCCAGCAGTGAGGTCGGGCTAGCGGGTTCTAATGAGCAGTTCTTC. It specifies CASSEVGLAGSNEQFF.

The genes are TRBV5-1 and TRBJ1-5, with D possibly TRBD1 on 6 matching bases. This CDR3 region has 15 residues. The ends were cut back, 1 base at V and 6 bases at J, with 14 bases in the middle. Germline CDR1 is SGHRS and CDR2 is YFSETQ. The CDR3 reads CASSLSGGAGQPQHF. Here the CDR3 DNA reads TGCGCCAGCAGCTTGTCGGGGGGCGCGGGTCAGCCCCAGCATTTT.

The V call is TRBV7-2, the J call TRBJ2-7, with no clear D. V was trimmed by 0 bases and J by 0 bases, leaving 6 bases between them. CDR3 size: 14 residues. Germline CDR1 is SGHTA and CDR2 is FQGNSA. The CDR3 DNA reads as TGTGCCAGCAGCTTAGCGGGCCCCTCCTACGAGCAGTACTTC. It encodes CASSLAGPSYEQYF.

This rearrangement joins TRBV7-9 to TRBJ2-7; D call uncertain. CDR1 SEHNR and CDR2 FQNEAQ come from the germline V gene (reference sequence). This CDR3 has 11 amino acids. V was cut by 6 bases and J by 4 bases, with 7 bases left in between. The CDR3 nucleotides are TGTGCCAGCAGTAGTTATTACGAGCAGTACTTC. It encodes CASSSYYEQYF.

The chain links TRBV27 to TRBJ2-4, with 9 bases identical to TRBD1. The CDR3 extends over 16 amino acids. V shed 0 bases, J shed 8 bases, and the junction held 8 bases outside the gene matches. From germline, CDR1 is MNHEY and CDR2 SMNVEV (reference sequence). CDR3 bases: TGTGCCAGCAGTTTATCGGGACAGGGTGGAATTCACATTCAGTACTTC. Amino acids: CASSLSGQGGIHIQYF.

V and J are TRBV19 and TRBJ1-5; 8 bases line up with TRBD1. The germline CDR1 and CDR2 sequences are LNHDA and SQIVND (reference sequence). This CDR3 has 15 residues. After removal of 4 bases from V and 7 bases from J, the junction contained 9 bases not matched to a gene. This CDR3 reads CASSRGGQGRQPQHF. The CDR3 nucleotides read TGTGCCAGTAGTAGGGGAGGACAGGGCAGGCAGCCCCAGCATTTT.

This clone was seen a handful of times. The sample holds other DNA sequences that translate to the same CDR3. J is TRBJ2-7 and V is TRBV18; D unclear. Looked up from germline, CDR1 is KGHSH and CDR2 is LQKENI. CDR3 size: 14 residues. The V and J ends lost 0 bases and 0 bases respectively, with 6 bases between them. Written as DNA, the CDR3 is TGTGCCAGCTCACCACCGGGCAGCTCCTACGAGCAGTACTTC. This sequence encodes CASSPPGSSYEQYF.

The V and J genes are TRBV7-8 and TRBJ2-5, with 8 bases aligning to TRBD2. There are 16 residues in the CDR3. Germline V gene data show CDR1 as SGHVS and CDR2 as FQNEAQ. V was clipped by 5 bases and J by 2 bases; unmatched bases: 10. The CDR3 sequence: CASSPRTSYQQETQYF. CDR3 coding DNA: TGTGCCAGCAGCCCAAGGACTAGCTATCAACAAGAGACCCAGTACTTC.

CDR3 sequence: CASSQMSSAYNEQFF. The CDR3 DNA reads TGTGCCAGCAGCCAAATGTCTAGCGCCTACAATGAGCAGTTCTTC. The rearrangement uses TRBV3-1 (or the pseudogene TRBV3-2) and TRBJ2-1; possible D gene TRBD2, 6 bases. CDR1 is LGHDT, CDR2 YNNKEL, per germline (reference sequence). The CDR3 is made up of 15 amino acids. Trimming shortened V by 2 bases and J by 2 bases, and 10 bases separated the two germline ends.

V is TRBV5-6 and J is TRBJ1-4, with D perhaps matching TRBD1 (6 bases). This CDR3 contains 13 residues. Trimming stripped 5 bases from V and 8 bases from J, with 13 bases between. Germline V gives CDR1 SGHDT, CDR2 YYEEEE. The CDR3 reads CASSSPGVEKLFF. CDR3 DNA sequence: TGTGCCAGCAGTTCACCAGGGGTGGAAAAACTGTTTTTT.